Below are 8 T cell receptor beta chains sequenced from a single sample in a study of CD8 T cells in Susac syndrome. Random hexamers primed reverse transcription of about 0.45 to 1 ug RNA. TCRdb analysed the immunoSEQ multiplex PCR reads with MiXCR anew, one entry per CDR3 protein. The sample holds 100,000 to 150,000 distinct CDR3 sequences; around 94% are singletons and the top ten take about 0.089%. Sequencing used CD4+ T cells from PBMCs. All receptors come from a human donor in good health.

Concerning this clonotype: An end of the junction differs from the germline gene, which may be a read error. The V call is TRBV12-3 or TRBV12-4, the J call TRBJ2-5; D is possibly TRBD2 (6 bases). This CDR3 has 14 residues. The CDR3: CASRLAVNQETQYF. The CDR3 bases are TGTGCCAGCAGGTTAGCGGTAAACCAAGAGACCCAGTACTTC.

The chain recombines TRBV19 with TRBJ2-6; D might be TRBD1 or TRBD2, each matching 5 bases. This CDR3 contains 15 residues. Germline V gene lookup returns CDR1 LNHDA and CDR2 SQIVND (reference sequence). V gave up 1 base and J gave up 2 bases, with 6 bases separating them. The CDR3 DNA reads TGTGCCAGTAGTATAGGGGGGACTGGGGCCAACGTCCTGACTTTC. Its translation: CASSIGGTGANVLTF. The full variable domain, its missing parts supplied by reference TRBV19 and TRBJ2-6, is DGGITQSPKYLFRKEGQNVTLSCEQNLNHDAMYWYRQDPGQGLRLIYYSQIVNDFQKGDIAEGYSVSREKKESFPLTVTSAQKNPTAFYLCASSIGGTGANVLTFGAGSRLTVL.

The V gene is TRBV29-1, the J gene TRBJ2-7, with D possibly being TRBD1 (6 bases). Germline V gives CDR1 SQVTM, CDR2 ANQGSEA. The ends were cut back, 0 bases at V and 6 bases at J, with 12 bases in the middle. This CDR3 is built from 13 residues. CDR3 sequence: CSVEEIQGGEQYF. Written as DNA, the CDR3 is TGCAGCGTTGAAGAAATACAGGGTGGCGAGCAGTACTTC.

This sequence joins TRBV7-3 and TRBJ2-2, with 10 bases matching TRBD2. The CDR3 contains 15 residues. Germline CDR1 is SGHTA and CDR2 is FQGTGA. J lost 6 bases, V lost 6 bases, and 7 bases had no gene match. CDR3 in amino acids: CASRGELAGSGELFF. In nucleotides, the CDR3 is TGTGCCAGCAGGGGAGAACTAGCGGGATCCGGGGAGCTGTTTTTT.

The V gene is TRBV19, the J gene TRBJ1-2; 9 bases are a match to TRBD1. The CDR3 has 15 residues. The V segment lost 5 bases and the J segment 3 bases; nucleotides outside the gene matches: 7. Germline V lookup: CDR1 LNHDA, CDR2 SQIVND (reference sequence). The CDR3 DNA sequence: TGTGCCAGTAGTCTACGCCGACAGGGGGACTATGGCTACACCTTC. Translation: CASSLRRQGDYGYTF.

This clonotype showed up just once. The gene calls are TRBV5-1 and TRBJ2-7; tentative D call: TRBD2 (5 bases). The CDR3 runs 15 residues. Trimming took 4 bases from V and 4 from J, leaving 18 bases between them. Germline-derived CDR1 and CDR2 are SGHRS and YFSETQ. CDR3 nucleotide sequence: TGCGCCAGCAGCAGAGGCGACGGGATCCTGTACGAGCAGTACTTC. It specifies CASSRGDGILYEQYF.

Only one count was recorded for this clonotype. V and J are TRBV24-1 and TRBJ2-1, with 9 nucleotides matching TRBD2. The germline CDR1 and CDR2 sequences are KGHDR and SFDVKD. The CDR3 runs to 16 residues. The trim removed 3 bases at V and 6 bases at J, leaving 8 bases unmatched. CDR3 amino acids: CATSDPSAGGINEQFF. The CDR3 DNA reads as TGTGCCACCAGTGATCCCAGCGCGGGAGGGATCAATGAGCAGTTCTTC.

The V gene is TRBV29-1, the J gene TRBJ1-1; no firm D call. CDR1 SQVTM and CDR2 ANQGSEA come from the germline V gene. The CDR3 spans 13 residues. Trimming took off 4 bases at V and 4 bases at J, with 13 bases between the two ends. CDR3 nucleotides: TGCAGCGTTGGAGGGCCGGGTCCCACTGAAGCTTTCTTT. Translation: CSVGGPGPTEAFF.